This TCR beta chain was identified in a study of T-cell memory formation after mild COVID-19. Study conclusions and caveats: Contracting clones from day 15 to 85 showed balanced CD4/CD8; later expanders favored CD4+.

Turning to this clonotype: Its antigen is unknown.

Each CDR3 protein gets one entry after TCRdb re-called the 5' RACE reads with MiXCR. This sample has 470,000 or so distinct CDR3 sequences, with about a sixth found just once. The CDR3 runs to 13 residues. V gave up 8 bases and J gave up 6 bases, with 13 bases separating them. Germline CDR1 reads ENHRY; CDR2 reads SYGVKD. The sample was PBMCs or a T cell subset sorted from them (not recorded which). This chain uses TRBV10-3 with TRBJ2-2, with a weak D call TRBD2 (5 bases). The TCR sequence derives from a man between 18 and 35 years old who had mild COVID-19 (a few samples of this study predate the infection). Cell type and time point are not known. The CDR3 DNA reads as TGTGCCATCGGATACCGAGGGCCCGGGGAGCTGTTTTTT. Protein: CAIGYRGPGELFF.